Below, one T cell receptor beta chain is given with its context. The sample comes from a study of blood T cell repertoires in COVID-19. Study summary: Italy, Spain and the United States were the sources of the convalescent and acute COVID-19 samples.

Authors' data handling: Amplifying reference gene primers gave estimates of nucleated cell counts. The method was immunoSEQ multiplex PCR; TCRdb's version includes in-frame clones alone and lacks a portion of them. D and trimming were read from the DNA, whereas the V and J calls and clone size are those reported in that table. Counted here are fewer than 650,000 clones, less than 90% occurring once; the ten biggest clones make up less than 9%. Germline V gene lookup returns CDR1 MGHDK and CDR2 SYGVNS. The CDR3 runs 15 residues. V was cut by 3 bases and J by 2 bases, with 14 bases left in between. The gene calls are TRBV25-1 and TRBJ2-7, with D tentatively TRBD1 (5 bases). Material: peripheral blood. This TCR was sampled from a woman in her 50s with COVID-19, enrolled during active disease. CDR3 nucleotide sequence: TGTGCCAGCAGTGAGTTACGACAGTATACCTACGAGCAGTACTTC. Translation gives CASSELRQYTYEQYF.